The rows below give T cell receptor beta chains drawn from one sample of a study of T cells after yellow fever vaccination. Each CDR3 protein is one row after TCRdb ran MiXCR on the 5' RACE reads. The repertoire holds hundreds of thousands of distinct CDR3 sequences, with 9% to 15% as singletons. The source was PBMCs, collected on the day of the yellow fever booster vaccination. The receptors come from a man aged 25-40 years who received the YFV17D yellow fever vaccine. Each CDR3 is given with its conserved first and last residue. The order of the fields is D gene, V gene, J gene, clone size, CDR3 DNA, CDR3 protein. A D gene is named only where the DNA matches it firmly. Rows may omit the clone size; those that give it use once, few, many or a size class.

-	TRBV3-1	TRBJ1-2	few	TGTGCCAGCAGCCTCAGGGGTTCCAACTATGGCTACACCTTC	CASSLRGSNYGYTF
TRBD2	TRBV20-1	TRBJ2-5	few	TGCAGTGCTAGAGAGGGACTAGCGGGACTCCAAGAGACCCAGTACTTC	CSAREGLAGLQETQYF
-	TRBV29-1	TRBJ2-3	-	TGCAGCGTTGTGGGGTCGCAAGTTACGCAGTATTTT	CSVVGSQVTQYF
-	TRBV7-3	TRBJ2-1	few	TGTGCCAGCAGGTCGACTAGAGGTGGTGAGCAGTTCTTC	CASRSTRGGEQFF
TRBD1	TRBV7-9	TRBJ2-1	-	TGTGCCAGCAGCCCTCCGGGACAGCGTCATACTTCCGAGCAGTTCTTC	CASSPPGQRHTSEQFF
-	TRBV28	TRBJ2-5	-	TGTGCCAGCAGGGACGGCGGTTTGGCGGGGCAAGAGACCCAGTACTTC	CASRDGGLAGQETQYF
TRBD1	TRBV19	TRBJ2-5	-	TGTGCCAGTGGGACAGGAGCTAGGACCCAGTACTTC	CASGTGARTQYF
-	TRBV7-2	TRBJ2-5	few	TGTGCCAGCAGCTCCGTGGTTACCGCTAGGAGCGAGACCCAGTACTTC	CASSSVVTARSETQYF
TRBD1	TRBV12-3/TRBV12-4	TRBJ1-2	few	TGTGCCAGCAGTCGCGCCGGGACAGGGAATGGCTACACCTTC	CASSRAGTGNGYTF
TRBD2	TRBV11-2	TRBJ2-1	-	TGTGCCAGCAGCAAATTGGGCCCCAGCGGGATTCTTGACCGGGAGTACAATGAGCAGTTCTTC	CASSKLGPSGILDREYNEQFF
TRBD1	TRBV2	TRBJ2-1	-	TGTGCCAGATCCGACAGGGCGAATGAGCAGTTCTTC	CARSDRANEQFF
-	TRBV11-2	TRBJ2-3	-	TGTGCCAGCAGCCCATGGGTGGCCCGGGGCGCCGTCACAGATACGCAGTATTTT	CASSPWVARGAVTDTQYF
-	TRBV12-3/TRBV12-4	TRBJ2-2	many	TGTGCCAGCAGTGGAAGGATCGGGAAAGGAACCGGGGAGCTGTTTTTT	CASSGRIGKGTGELFF
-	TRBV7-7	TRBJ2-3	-	TGTGCCAGCAGCCGCTCCCGGGCAGATACGCAGTATTTT	CASSRSRADTQYF
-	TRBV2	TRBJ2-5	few	TGTGCCAGCAGTGAGGTGGCGCAGGTCGGGACCCAGTACTTC	CASSEVAQVGTQYF
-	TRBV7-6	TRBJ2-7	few	TGTGCCAGCAGCTTGGAACTAACAACTAATAAGCAGTACTTC	CASSLELTTNKQYF
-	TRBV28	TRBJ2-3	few	TGTGCCAGCAGTTTCCGGGGCCGAGGGGATACGCAGTATTTT	CASSFRGRGDTQYF
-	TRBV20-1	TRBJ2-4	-	TGCAGTGCTGGGGCTGGCAGCGCCAAAAACATTCAGTACTTC	CSAGAGSAKNIQYF
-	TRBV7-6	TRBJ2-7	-	TGTGCCAGCAGCCGAGGGCCCCTCTCACTTGAGCAGTACTTC	CASSRGPLSLEQYF
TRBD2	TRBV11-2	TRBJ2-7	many	TGTGCCAGCAGCTTAGATACGTGGGAGGGAGGAGAGCAGTACTTC	CASSLDTWEGGEQYF
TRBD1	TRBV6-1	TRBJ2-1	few	TGTGCCAGCAGTAAGGGGACAGGGGGGGGCAATGAGCAGTTCTTC	CASSKGTGGGNEQFF
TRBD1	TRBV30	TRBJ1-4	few	TGTGCCTGGAGTGGGTACCTCGGGACAGATAATGAAAAACTGTTTTTT	CAWSGYLGTDNEKLFF
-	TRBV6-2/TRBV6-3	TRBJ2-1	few	TGTGCCAGCAGTTACTCGAGACTAAGTTACAATGAGCAGTTCTTC	CASSYSRLSYNEQFF
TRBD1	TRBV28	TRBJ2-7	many	TGTGCCAGCAAAAGACAGGGGGGTCCCTACGAGCAGTACTTC	CASKRQGGPYEQYF
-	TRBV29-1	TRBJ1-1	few	TGCAGCGTTCGGAAGAACACTGAAGCTTTCTTT	CSVRKNTEAFF
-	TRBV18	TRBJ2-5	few	TGTGCCAGCTCAGAGACTCTCCAAGAGACCCAGTACTTC	CASSETLQETQYF
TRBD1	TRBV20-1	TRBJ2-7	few	TGCAGTGCTCGACAGGGAATGGTCGGCGAGCAGTACTTC	CSARQGMVGEQYF
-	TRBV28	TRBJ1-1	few	TGTGCCAGCAGTTTAGTGCGGAGGAACACTGAAGCTTTCTTT	CASSLVRRNTEAFF
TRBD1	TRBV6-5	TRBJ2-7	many	TGTGCCAGCAGTCCAGACAGGGTTCCCTACGAGCAGTACTTC	CASSPDRVPYEQYF
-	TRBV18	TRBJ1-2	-	TGTGCCAGCTCACCACCGGGGAACAACTATGGCTACACCTTC	CASSPPGNNYGYTF
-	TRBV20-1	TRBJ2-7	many	TGCAGTGCCGAGGACACCTACGAGCAGTACTTC	CSAEDTYEQYF
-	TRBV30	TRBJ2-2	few	TGTGCCTGGAGTACAGCGAACACCGGGGAGCTGTTTTTT	CAWSTANTGELFF
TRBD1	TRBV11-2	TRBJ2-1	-	TGTGCCAGCAGGGCTCCCGGGACAGGGAGTGGTGAGCAGTTCTTC	CASRAPGTGSGEQFF
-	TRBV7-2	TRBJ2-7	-	TGTGCCAGCAGCTTAGCCCAGGGGCGATCCTACGAGCAGTACTTC	CASSLAQGRSYEQYF
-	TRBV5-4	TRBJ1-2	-	TGTGCCAGCAGCTTGGACCGGGGTCCCTATGGCTACACCTTC	CASSLDRGPYGYTF
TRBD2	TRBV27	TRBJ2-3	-	TGTGCCAGCAGATTGGGGACTAGCGGGACGGGACAGTATTTT	CASRLGTSGTGQYF
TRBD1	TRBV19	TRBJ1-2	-	TGTGCCAGTATTCCAGGGGGCCGTTCTAACTATGGCTACACCTTC	CASIPGGRSNYGYTF
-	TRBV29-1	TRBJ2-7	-	TGCAGCGTTGAGTCGGGCATTGGGAGCTACGAGCAGTACTTC	CSVESGIGSYEQYF
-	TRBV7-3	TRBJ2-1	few	TGTGCCAGCAGCCCGGAAGCAAACTCCTACAATGAGCAGTTCTTC	CASSPEANSYNEQFF
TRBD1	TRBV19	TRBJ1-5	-	TGTGCCAGTAGGGGGACAGGGGGCAATCAGCCCCAGCATTTT	CASRGTGGNQPQHF
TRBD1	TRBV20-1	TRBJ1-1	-	TGCAGTGCTAGGACAGGGAAGGAAACTGAAGCTTTCTTT	CSARTGKETEAFF
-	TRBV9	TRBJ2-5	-	TGTGCCAGCAGCGTGGCAGTCCAAGAGACCCAGTACTTC	CASSVAVQETQYF
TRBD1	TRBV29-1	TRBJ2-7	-	TGCAGCACCAGGACAGGGGGCTCCTACGAGCAGTACTTC	CSTRTGGSYEQYF
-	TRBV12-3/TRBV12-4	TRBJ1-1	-	TGTGCCAGCAGTGGTTGGAGGTTCACTGAAGCTTTCTTT	CASSGWRFTEAFF
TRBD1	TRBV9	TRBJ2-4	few	TGTGCCAGCAGCCCGCGGGGGACAGGGAGCTTTGGTGACATTCAGTACTTC	CASSPRGTGSFGDIQYF
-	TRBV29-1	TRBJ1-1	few	TGCAGCGTTGAAGGACCGGTACTTGAAGCTTTCTTT	CSVEGPVLEAFF
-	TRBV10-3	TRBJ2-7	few	TGTGCCATCAGAGAGGGGATGGGGGAGCAGTACTTC	CAIREGMGEQYF
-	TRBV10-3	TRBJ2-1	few	TGTGCCAGCGCGAGGCCAACCTACAATGAGCAGTTCTTC	CASARPTYNEQFF
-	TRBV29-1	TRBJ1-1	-	TGCAGCGTAGAGGACAGAAGAGGAGTGAACACTGAAGCTTTCTTT	CSVEDRRGVNTEAFF
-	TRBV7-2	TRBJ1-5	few	TGTGCCAGCAGCTTAGCTTCTGTTTCCACGAGGCAGCCCCAGCATTTT	CASSLASVSTRQPQHF